A selection of T cell receptor beta chains follows, all from one sample in a study of blood T cell repertoires in COVID-19. Only in-frame clones appear in the TCRdb table, and some are missing; sequencing was by immunoSEQ multiplex PCR. The data show some 250,000 clones, with around 86% seen just once and roughly 3% held by the top ten. Sequenced material: peripheral blood. These receptor sequences come from a woman between 25 and 40 years old who had recovered from COVID-19. CDR3s include the opening cysteine and the closing phenylalanine or tryptophan. The D gene is left open where the match is weak. Expanded clones get a size class; other rows say once, few or many, or leave the size out.

few,.,TRBJ1-3,TRBV5-5,TGTGCCAGCAGCTTCCGCCTTTTCAGTTCTGGAAACACCATATATTTT,CASSFRLFSSGNTIYF
few,TRBD1,TRBJ1-2,TRBV5-6,TGTGCCAGCACCCGGGACAGGGACAATGGCTACACCTTC,CASTRDRDNGYTF
.,.,TRBJ2-1,TRBV5-5,TGTGCCAGCAGCTTGGACTACTACAATGAGCAGTTCTTC,CASSLDYYNEQFF
.,.,TRBJ2-1,TRBV6-4,TGTGCCAGCAGCGACACAGGATACTCCTACAATGAGCAGTTCTTC,CASSDTGYSYNEQFF
.,.,TRBJ2-5,TRBV5-1,TGCGCCAGCAGCCCGGCTAGGGGGGGCGGAGAGACCCAGTACTTC,CASSPARGGGETQYF
.,.,TRBJ1-1,TRBV5-1,TGCGCCAGCAGCTTGGCAGGCTCAACCATGAACACTGAAGCTTTCTTT,CASSLAGSTMNTEAFF
.,TRBD1,TRBJ2-7,TRBV2,TGTGCCAGCAGTGAGAATCCGGGACAGACTTTAGGGGAGCAGTACTTC,CASSENPGQTLGEQYF
once,.,TRBJ2-3,TRBV6-6,TGTGCCAGCAGTTCCCCCCAGTCCTCAGATACGCAGTATTTT,CASSSPQSSDTQYF
once,.,TRBJ2-6,TRBV6-2/TRBV6-3,TGTGCCAGCAGTTACTCGTCCCAGGGGGGATCTGGGGCCAACGTCCTGACTTTC,CASSYSSQGGSGANVLTF
.,TRBD2,TRBJ2-2,TRBV9,TGTGCCAGCAGCCCGCTGGGTAGCGGGGGCGTCCATGGGGAGCTGTTTTTT,CASSPLGSGGVHGELFF
.,.,TRBJ2-2,TRBV11-2,TGTGCCAGCCGACTGGGGACTTGGGACAGGAACACCGGGGAGCTGTTTTTT,CASRLGTWDRNTGELFF
.,.,TRBJ1-1,TRBV11-2,TGTGCCAGCAGCTTTGGGGAGCACACTGAAGCTTTCTTT,CASSFGEHTEAFF
few,TRBD1,TRBJ2-2,TRBV7-7,TGTGCCAGCAGCCCCCTGGGACAGGGGTGGACCGGGGAGCTGTTTTTT,CASSPLGQGWTGELFF
few,.,TRBJ2-7,TRBV7-3,TGTGCCAGCAGCCCCCGGCTAGGGGACTACGAGCAGTACTTC,CASSPRLGDYEQYF
.,.,TRBJ2-3,TRBV7-6,TGTGCCAGCAGCTTAGCAGGGGCAAACACAGATACGCAGTATTTT,CASSLAGANTDTQYF
.,.,TRBJ1-3,TRBV7-9,TGTGCCAGCAGCTTATTGGACACGAGCTCTGGAAACACCATATATTTT,CASSLLDTSSGNTIYF
.,.,TRBJ2-7,TRBV19,TGTGCCAGTAGTATAGGTTCGGGGGTTCTGGACGAGCAGTACTTC,CASSIGSGVLDEQYF
once,TRBD1,TRBJ1-3,TRBV25-1,TGTGCCAGCAGTTGGGACAGCCGAGGCTCTGGAAACACCATATATTTT,CASSWDSRGSGNTIYF
.,.,TRBJ1-1,TRBV6-5,TGTGCCAGCAGTAGCATTGGGGCCGTTTACACTGAAGCTTTCTTT,CASSSIGAVYTEAFF
.,.,TRBJ2-5,TRBV19,TGTGCCACCCACCGGTCCCACCGTCGATGGACCCAGTACTTC,CATHRSHRRWTQYF
once,.,TRBJ1-1,TRBV29-1,TGCAGCGTTGTACTCATGAACACTGAAGCTTTCTTT,CSVVLMNTEAFF
.,.,TRBJ2-5,TRBV19,TGTGCCAGTAGGCGGGCGGGCGGGGCCCCCGGGGAGACCCAGTACTTC,CASRRAGGAPGETQYF
.,TRBD1,TRBJ2-2,TRBV7-2,TGTGCCAGCAGCCCCCCCAGGACAGGGAACACCGGGGAGCTGTTTTTT,CASSPPRTGNTGELFF
.,TRBD1,TRBJ1-1,TRBV14,TGTGCCAGCAGCCCCCTCCAGGGGGTTGAAGCTTTCTTT,CASSPLQGVEAFF
.,.,TRBJ1-1,TRBV5-6,TGTGCCAGCAGCCGGGCGGGAAACACTGAAGCTTTCTTT,CASSRAGNTEAFF
.,TRBD2,TRBJ2-1,TRBV6-5,TGTGCCAGCAGTCCCTGGACTAGCGGGGCCAATGAGCAGTTCTTC,CASSPWTSGANEQFF
few,TRBD1,TRBJ2-7,TRBV11-2,TGTGCCAGCAGCTTAGGGGACAGGGACGAGCAGTACTTC,CASSLGDRDEQYF
.,.,TRBJ1-2,TRBV4-2,TGTGCCAGCAGCCCAGGGAAACAGGATGGCTACACCTTC,CASSPGKQDGYTF
.,TRBD1,TRBJ1-1,TRBV6-5,TGTGCCAGCAGTTACGTCAGGGGGCTGAACACTGAAGCTTTCTTT,CASSYVRGLNTEAFF
.,.,TRBJ2-7,TRBV2,TGTGCCAGCAGTGGAGGGGGGGCCGGGGACGAGCAGTACTTC,CASSGGGAGDEQYF
.,.,TRBJ1-1,TRBV15,TGTGCCACCAGCAGCGGGACAAAAGCTTTCTTT,CATSSGTKAFF
.,.,TRBJ1-4,TRBV5-3,TGTGCCAGAAGCCCCTGGACAGTGGGGGGGTCGGATGAAAAACTGTTTTTT,CARSPWTVGGSDEKLFF
.,.,TRBJ1-6,TRBV5-4,TGTGCCAGCAGCTTGGACAGCTCCTATAATTCACCCCTCCACTTT,CASSLDSSYNSPLHF
.,.,TRBJ1-5,TRBV14,TGTGCCGGCAGCCAAGGTCCGGGGAGCAATCAGCCCCAGCATTTT,CAGSQGPGSNQPQHF
.,.,TRBJ2-6,TRBV3-1/TRBV3-2,TGTGCCAGCCAACGGTTTGGGGCCAACGTCCTGACTTTC,CASQRFGANVLTF
.,.,TRBJ2-4,TRBV5-4,TGTGCCAGCAGCTTGGAAGCAGGAAGGAACATTCAGTACTTC,CASSLEAGRNIQYF
.,.,TRBJ2-1,TRBV6-1,TGTGCCAGCAGTATCGGACTGGGCAATGAGCAGTTCTTC,CASSIGLGNEQFF
.,.,TRBJ1-2,TRBV5-6,TGTGCCAGCACCCCTGTGAGCCAAGCCTATGGCTACACCTTC,CASTPVSQAYGYTF
.,.,TRBJ1-2,TRBV9,TGTGCCAGCAGCGTAGGGGGGAGGGTTGATGGCTACACCTTC,CASSVGGRVDGYTF
few,.,TRBJ2-7,TRBV6-5,TGTGCCAGCAGGGAGACGTACTACGAGCAGTACTTC,CASRETYYEQYF